These 27 T cell receptor beta chains came from one sample sequenced in a study of cytomegalovirus exposure and HLA in healthy donors. The PCR made use of 60 Vbeta and 13 Jbeta primers. Assay used: immunoSEQ multiplex PCR; TCRdb lists only in-frame clones, some missing. The sample lists 85,000 to 100,000 clones; approximately 82% were seen once. Sequenced: PBMCs. Source of these receptors: a female donor in good health and CMV-seropositive.

The chain links TRBV7-2 to TRBJ2-1, with TRBD2 identical over 13 bases. Trimming cost V 5 bases and J 9 bases; bases outside gene matches: 7. Germline V gene data show CDR1 as SGHTA and CDR2 as FQGNSA. There are 15 residues in the CDR3. The CDR3 protein is CASSLTSGRAGEQFF. The CDR3 nucleotides read TGTGCCAGCAGCCTAACTAGCGGGAGGGCCGGTGAGCAGTTCTTC.

The chain joins TRBV9 to TRBJ2-5, with 9 positions matching TRBD2. V lost 0 bases, J lost 3 bases, and 3 bases stayed unmatched. Germline values: CDR1 SGDLS, CDR2 YYNGEE. This CDR3 has 15 residues. The DNA of the CDR3 is TGTGCCAGCAGCGTAGGCCTAGCGGGGAAAGAGACCCAGTACTTC. This codes for CASSVGLAGKETQYF.

The J gene is TRBJ1-1, the V gene TRBV7-9; possibly TRBD1 for D (5 bases). Trimming took 1 base from V and 4 from J, leaving 13 bases between them. CDR1 and CDR2 from the germline V gene are SEHNR and FQNEAQ (reference sequence). The CDR3 has 15 amino acids. The CDR3 sequence: CASSLGLDTGTEAFF. CDR3 bases: TGTGCCAGCAGCTTAGGTTTGGACACGGGCACTGAAGCTTTCTTT.

The chain recombines TRBV27 with TRBJ2-3; 14 bases are a match to TRBD2. Germline CDR1 is MNHEY and CDR2 is SMNVEV (reference sequence). The ends lost 0 bases at V and 0 bases at J; junction bases unmatched: 8. The CDR3 sequence is 20 residues long. The DNA of the CDR3 is TGTGCCAGCAGTTTATCGGGACTAGCGGGGGTGCCCTCTAGCACAGATACGCAGTATTTT. As protein: CASSLSGLAGVPSSTDTQYF.

V usage is TRBV6-1 and J usage is TRBJ2-3; D is perhaps TRBD1 (5 bases). The CDR3 spans 15 residues. V gave up 1 base and J gave up 0 bases, with 8 bases separating them. CDR1 MNHNS and CDR2 SASEGT come from the germline V gene. This CDR3 is CASSEGQRSTDTQYF. The CDR3 DNA follows: TGTGCCAGCAGTGAAGGACAGCGAAGCACAGATACGCAGTATTTT.

This clone was counted only a few times. The chain joins TRBV6-5 to TRBJ2-5; 7 bases fit TRBD1. The CDR3 contains 13 residues. J was trimmed by 11 bases and V by 5 bases; bases with no gene match: 11. Germline V lookup: CDR1 MNHEY, CDR2 SVGAGI. The CDR3 DNA follows: TGTGCCAGCAGTCTCGACAGGGCGGCGGAGCAGTACTTC. Translated: CASSLDRAAEQYF.

The chain links TRBV2 to TRBJ2-3; 11 bases fit TRBD2. There are 17 residues in the CDR3. Germline-derived CDR1 and CDR2 are SNHLY and FYNNEI. The J segment lost 3 bases and the V segment lost 5 bases, leaving 10 bases of the junction unmatched. CDR3 loop: CASSLLAGGPSTDTQYF. CDR3 in DNA: TGTGCCAGCAGTTTATTAGCGGGGGGGCCTTCGACAGATACGCAGTATTTT. The full variable domain, with the rest looked up from reference TRBV2 and TRBJ2-3, is EPEVTQTPSHQVTQMGQEVILRCVPISNHLYFYWYRQILGQKVEFLVSFYNNEISEKSEIFDDQFSVERPDGSNFTLKIRSTKLEDSAMYFCASSLLAGGPSTDTQYFGPGTRLTVL.

The rearrangement uses TRBV27 and TRBJ2-7; TRBD1 matches at 7 bases. The end of the DNA aligns better with TRBJ2-5, so the J call may be wrong. CDR3 length: 13 residues. Germline V gene data show CDR1 as MNHEY and CDR2 as SMNVEV (reference sequence). This chain's CDR3 is CASSTQGWETQYF. CDR3 nucleotides: TGTGCCAGCAGTACACAGGGGTGGGAGACCCAGTACTTC.

The gene calls are TRBV4-1 and TRBJ2-3; 7 bases line up with TRBD2. Germline CDR1 and CDR2: MGHRA and YSYEKL. The CDR3 spans 17 residues. V gave up 2 bases and J gave up 2 bases; unmatched junction bases: 10. DNA for the CDR3: TGCGCCAGCAGCCAACGCGGGGGTAGCTTTCCCACAGATACGCAGTATTTT. This translates into CASSQRGGSFPTDTQYF.

The rearrangement links TRBV7-2 to TRBJ2-7, with TRBD1 matching over 11 bases. After removal of 4 bases from V and 4 bases from J, the junction contained 6 bases not matched to a gene. The CDR3 is made up of 15 amino acids. Germline lookup yields CDR1 SGHTA and CDR2 FQGNSA. The DNA of the CDR3 is TGTGCCAGCAGCTCCCGGACAGGGGGCCCATACGAGCAGTACTTC. Its protein is CASSSRTGGPYEQYF.

The chain has TRBV29-1 and TRBJ2-2, with D possibly being TRBD1 (6 bases). CDR3 length: 14 residues. The V gene's germline CDR1 is SQVTM and CDR2 ANQGSEA. V lost 7 bases to trimming and J lost 2 bases, with 14 bases between them. CDR3 DNA: TGCAGCGCTAAGAAGGGGGAAAACACCGGGGAGCTGTTTTTT. Translation: CSAKKGENTGELFF.

The chain links TRBV4-1 to TRBJ1-5; TRBD1 matches 7 bases. The CDR3 covers 17 residues. The V gene end was trimmed by 4 bases and the J gene end by 2 bases; junction bases not matched to a gene: 11. The germline V gene encodes CDR1 MGHRA and CDR2 YSYEKL. CDR3 sequence (DNA): TGCGCCAGCAGCCGAGTGGGGGTTACAGGGGGCAATCAGCCCCAGCATTTT. Its translation: CASSRVGVTGGNQPQHF.

A single count supports this clone. The chain combines TRBV9 with TRBJ2-7; maybe TRBD2 (6 bases). This CDR3 spans 15 amino acids. Germline V lookup: CDR1 SGDLS, CDR2 YYNGEE. The ends were cut back, 4 bases at V and 3 bases at J, with 17 bases in the middle. The chain's CDR3 is CASSSGQGGFYEQYF. CDR3 sequence (DNA): TGTGCCAGCAGCTCCGGGCAGGGAGGCTTCTACGAGCAGTACTTC.

The table lists this clone with a count of one. The rearrangement uses TRBV5-5 and TRBJ1-1; D remains unclear. This CDR3 is 14 amino acids long. The V end lost 2 bases, the J end lost 1 base, and 9 bases lay between the germline ends. The germline V gene has CDR1 SGHKS and CDR2 YYEKEE (reference sequence). This CDR3 is CASSFTVPNTEAFF. The CDR3 nucleotides read TGTGCCAGCAGCTTCACGGTCCCGAACACTGAAGCTTTCTTT. Drawing the rest from reference TRBV5-5 and TRBJ1-1, the complete variable domain is DAGVTQSPTHLIKTRGQQVTLRCSPISGHKSVSWYQQVLGQGPQFIFQYYEKEERGRGNFPDRFSARQFPNYSSELNVNALLLGDSALYLCASSFTVPNTEAFFGQGTRLTVV.

Notes on this clone: This CDR3 is missing its conserved last phenylalanine or tryptophan, likely due to a read error. The limits of the CDR3 on the DNA are not certain, so only TCRdb's listed CDR3 is given. This CDR3 is CAWSAQGVQVGGLMAN. The V and J genes are TRBV30 and TRBJ1-1; no check of the table's D call, TRBD1, against the DNA was made. Ends included, the CDR3 has 16 residues. The V gene's germline CDR1 is GTSNPN and CDR2 SVGIG (reference sequence).

This chain links TRBV6-6 with TRBJ1-4; 9 nucleotides agree with TRBD1. This CDR3 spans 13 amino acids. The trim removed 9 bases at V and 8 bases at J, leaving 7 bases unmatched. The germline CDR1 and CDR2 sequences are MNHNY and SVGAGI (reference sequence). The CDR3 protein is CASNRGREEKLFF. The CDR3 DNA reads as TGTGCCAGTAACAGGGGGCGGGAGGAAAAACTGTTTTTT.

The V call is TRBV6-1, the J call TRBJ1-5; 9 positions agree with TRBD1. J was trimmed by 6 bases and V by 6 bases; bases with no gene match: 6. From germline, CDR1 is MNHNS and CDR2 SASEGT. This CDR3 has 14 amino acids. CDR3 amino acids: CASRRTGDGQPQHF. In DNA, the CDR3 is TGTGCCAGCAGGCGGACAGGGGACGGTCAGCCCCAGCATTTT.

This chain links TRBV11-2 with TRBJ2-1; 11 bases match TRBD2. Germline V gives CDR1 SGHAT, CDR2 FQNNGV. Trimming removed 5 bases from V and 9 bases from J; junction bases left unmatched: 18. This CDR3 has 18 amino acids. CDR3 in amino acids: CASSPPGALAGGRGEQFF. In DNA, the CDR3 is TGTGCCAGCAGCCCACCCGGGGCTCTAGCGGGGGGCCGTGGTGAGCAGTTCTTC.

V gene TRBV11-3 combines with J gene TRBJ2-1, with D possibly being TRBD2 (6 bases). Between the trimmed V and J ends, which lost 5 bases and 8 bases, there was a span of 22 bases. This CDR3 is built from 16 residues. CDR1 and CDR2 from the germline V gene are SGHNT and YENEEA. This CDR3 is CASSVGTSTYTDEQFF. The CDR3 nucleotides are TGTGCCAGCAGCGTCGGGACTTCCACTTATACGGATGAGCAGTTCTTC.

The chain combines TRBV19 with TRBJ2-7; 11 positions agree with TRBD2. Germline V CDR1 and CDR2: LNHDA, SQIVND (reference sequence). Germline trimming cut 5 bases from V and 5 bases from J; bases unmatched to any gene: 17. CDR3 length: 18 amino acids. In DNA form, the CDR3 reads TGTGCCAGTAGTCCCGGAGTTGGGGGACTAGCGGTGTACGACGAGCAGTACTTC. This translates into CASSPGVGGLAVYDEQYF.

The J gene is TRBJ2-2, the V gene TRBV29-1, with 9 bases aligning to TRBD1. V lost 4 bases, J lost 1 base, and 1 base stayed unmatched. Germline lookup yields CDR1 SQVTM and CDR2 ANQGSEA. CDR3 length: 14 amino acids. The DNA of the CDR3 is TGCAGCGTTGGGGACAGGGTGAACACCGGGGAGCTGTTTTTT. This encodes CSVGDRVNTGELFF.

This clone was seen just once. In DNA form, the CDR3 reads TGCGCCAGCAGGAAGGGGCAGAACACTGAAGCTTTCTTT. This translates into CASRKGQNTEAFF. This chain connects TRBV5-1 to TRBJ1-1; the D gene is possibly TRBD1 (5 bases). The V end was cut by 5 bases, the J end by 1 base, with 9 bases between. CDR1 SGHRS and CDR2 YFSETQ come from the germline V gene. The CDR3 loop spans 13 amino acids.

J is TRBJ2-3 and V is TRBV5-1; D perhaps matches TRBD2 (6 bases). CDR3 length: 18 amino acids. V was cut by 1 base and J by 4 bases, with 22 bases left in between. Germline V lookup: CDR1 SGHRS, CDR2 YFSETQ. The CDR3 is CASSLRRALAFPPDTQYF. CDR3 sequence (DNA): TGCGCCAGCAGCTTGAGGAGGGCACTAGCCTTCCCCCCAGATACGCAGTATTTT.

The rearrangement uses TRBV5-1 and TRBJ1-2; D not resolved. Between the trimmed V and J ends, which lost 0 bases and 3 bases, there was a span of 12 bases. CDR3 length equals 15 residues. CDR1 SGHRS and CDR2 YFSETQ come from the germline V gene. The CDR3 coding sequence is TGCGCCAGCAGCTTGGACAGCTGGATCGACTATGGCTACACCTTC. Translating gives CASSLDSWIDYGYTF.

The V gene is TRBV18, the J gene TRBJ1-2; a possible D gene is TRBD1 (5 bases). CDR1 KGHSH and CDR2 LQKENI come from the germline V gene. The CDR3 extends over 17 amino acids. V gave up 1 base and J gave up 2 bases, with 17 bases separating them. The CDR3 nucleotides are TGTGCCAGCTCACCACTCCTCGGGGGTGCTACGAACTATGGCTACACCTTC. Translated, it gives CASSPLLGGATNYGYTF.

The CDR3 region has the DNA TGTGCCAGCAGCCCCGCGGGACAGGGGGCTGTAGAGCAGTACTTC. As protein: CASSPAGQGAVEQYF. This chain uses TRBV7-9 with TRBJ2-7, with 12 bases lining up with TRBD1. Per germline, CDR1 SEHNR and CDR2 FQNEAQ (reference sequence). The CDR3 covers 15 residues. V lost 5 bases, J lost 7 bases, and 9 bases stayed unmatched.

This chain links TRBV28 with TRBJ1-2; 7 bases are shared with TRBD1. Germline lookup yields CDR1 MDHEN and CDR2 SYDVKM. CDR3 length equals 13 residues. V shed 8 bases and J 5 bases; nucleotides not matched to a gene: 8. This CDR3 reads CASAYRGSYGYTF. The CDR3 coding sequence is TGTGCCAGCGCGTACAGGGGTTCGTATGGCTACACCTTC.